Below, one T cell receptor beta chain is given with its context. This clone occurred once. Its antigen has not been determined. Base qualities are not provided; no much larger clone lies one nucleotide away. This entry comes from a study of blood T cell repertoires in COVID-19 (dated by TCRdb to the early 2020s). Study-level background: Samples from collaborators originated in the United States, Italy and Spain and spanned both the acute and convalescent phases of COVID-19. Sample metadata almost always included a de-identified subject ID, COVID-19 status, age in years and sex. Deeply sampled blood TCRbeta repertoires from subjects exposed to, actively infected with, or recovered from COVID-19 were included in the dataset. The repertoires were released in a freely available public database meant as a resource for research on the immune response to SARS-CoV-2. HLA class I and class II types, where available, came from metadata supplied by the sample provider rather than from assay-based typing. Samples came from the ongoing ImmuneRACE study (first 160 participants) plus 1,254 subjects from 6 global collaborators. The prospective study material was composed of cDNA or gDNA derived from T cells, B-cell-depleted T cells, or PBMCs. General findings and caveats noted by the study authors: The quantity of clinical and demographic metadata differed by source and by participant and was supplied without curation.

Whole blood was collected in K2EDTA tubes by collaborating institutions according to the institutions' own protocols. For TCRbeta analysis, collaborators shipped samples as frozen whole blood, isolated PBMCs, or DNA extracted from either of those sample types. Measured from the cysteine to the phenylalanine, the CDR3 is 13 residues long. Only the CDR3 DNA is retained, 39 bases long and in frame from the first base. V and J lose 5 bases and 4 bases, and a span of 12 bases separates them. The germline V gene sets CDR1 to SGHRS and CDR2 to YFSETQ. TCRbeta CDR3 regions were amplified from genomic DNA by means of the immunoSEQ Assay, a bias-controlled multiplex PCR. Under the source paper's analysis protocol: The number of nucleated cells in each sample was estimated from the amplification of reference gene primers within the assay. To quantify the absolute abundance of each unique TCRbeta CDR3 rearrangement, sequence reads were collapsed and filtered. Productive Simpson clonality was computed per sample as the square root of Simpson's diversity index over productive rearrangements. Not all clones reach the TCRdb copy of this immuneACCESS table, which keeps in-frame sequences only. Checked studies attribute under half of the gap to unresolved V genes and leave the rest unexplained. D and trimming were read from the DNA, whereas the V and J calls and clone size are those reported in that table. This sample holds tens of thousands of clones; about four fifths were observed only once. The top ten constitute about 25% of the sample.

The sequencing sample was made of peripheral blood. The receptor comes from a human donor in a cohort sampled during active COVID-19. The rearranged segments are TRBV5-1 and TRBJ1-1; no D segment can be confidently identified. The CDR3 has the sequence CASSKRDSTEAFF. The DNA is as follows: TGCGCCAGCAGTAAGAGGGATTCCACTGAAGCTTTCTTT.